This T cell receptor beta chain comes out of a study of early T cells in non-severe SARS-CoV-2 infection. The overall study: Sequencing targeted bulk RNA from unsorted whole blood, leaving chains unpaired. Study-wide points: VDJdb-based matching was biased toward anti-spike CD8 responses and missed private and CD4 specificities.

This clonotype came up a few times. Its antigen is not known. Individual cDNA molecules received unique molecular identifiers. Each CDR3 protein gets one entry after TCRdb re-called the 5' RACE reads with MiXCR. The repertoire holds roughly 77,000 distinct CDR3 sequences, 12% seen once, with around 4.5% in the top ten. V lost 2 bases and J lost 5, with 17 bases in between. CDR1 and CDR2 from the germline V gene are SGDLS and YYNGEE. The CDR3 spans 15 residues. Material for sequencing was whole blood. The chain combines TRBV9 with TRBJ2-7; possible D gene TRBD1, 6 bases. This receptor was taken from an adult who was a healthcare worker with PCR-confirmed SARS-CoV-2 infection or an uninfected control (not recorded which). CDR3: CASSVGTPPSHEQYF. DNA of the CDR3: TGTGCCAGCAGCGTCGGGACACCCCCTAGCCACGAGCAGTACTTC.